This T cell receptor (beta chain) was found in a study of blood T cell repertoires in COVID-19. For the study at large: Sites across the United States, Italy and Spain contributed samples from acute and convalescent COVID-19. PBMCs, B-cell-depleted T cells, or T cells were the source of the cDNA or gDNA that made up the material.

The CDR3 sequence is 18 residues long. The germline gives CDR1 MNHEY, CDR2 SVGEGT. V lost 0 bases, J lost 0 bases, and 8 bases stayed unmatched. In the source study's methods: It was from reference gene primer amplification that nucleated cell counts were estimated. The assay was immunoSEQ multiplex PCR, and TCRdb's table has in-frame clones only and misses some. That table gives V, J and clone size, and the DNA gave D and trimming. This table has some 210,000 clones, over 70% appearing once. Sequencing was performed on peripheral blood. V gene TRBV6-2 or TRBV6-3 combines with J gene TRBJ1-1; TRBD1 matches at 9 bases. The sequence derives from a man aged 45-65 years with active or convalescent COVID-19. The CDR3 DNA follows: TGTGCCAGCAGTTACTCACCGGGACAGGGACTCGTGAACACTGAAGCTTTCTTT. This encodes CASSYSPGQGLVNTEAFF.